The clone carrying this T cell receptor beta chain was seen a few times. Its antigen is still unknown. These data originate in a study of T cell responses to AZD1222 COVID-19 vaccine. Study-wide points: Repertoire sampling happened only post peak T cell response.

There are 14 residues in the CDR3. Trimming cost V 4 bases and J 8 bases; bases outside gene matches: 10. The V gene's germline CDR1 is SEHNR and CDR2 FQNEAQ (reference sequence). Assay used: immunoSEQ multiplex PCR; TCRdb lists only in-frame clones, some missing. The top ten hold 2.9% of the sample, which has more than 85,000 clones, about 95% seen once. The receptor's source is an adult who received the AZD1222 COVID-19 vaccine. The chain joins TRBV7-9 to TRBJ1-2, with 7 bases fitting TRBD1. The sequences come from peripheral blood, collected 28 days after the second AZD1222 dose. Here the CDR3 reads CASSSTTGLSGYTF. CDR3 nucleotide sequence: TGTGCCAGCAGCTCGACGACAGGGTTATCGGGCTACACCTTC.